The 21 T cell receptor beta chains presented below share a single source sample, sequenced in a study of blood T cell repertoires in COVID-19. Produced via immunoSEQ multiplex PCR; TCRdb's table is partial and in-frame only. The sample records approximately 200,000 clones, around 83% being singletons. The sequenced sample consisted of peripheral blood. The receptor set was obtained from a woman in her 30s with active or convalescent COVID-19.

This chain links TRBV29-1 with TRBJ2-1; TRBD1 might be the D (6 bases). Trimming removed 3 bases from V and 2 bases from J, with 14 bases in between. Germline CDR1 is SQVTM and CDR2 is ANQGSEA. CDR3 size: 15 residues. Here the CDR3 reads CSVDTGTRPYNEQFF. The CDR3 DNA reads TGCAGCGTTGATACAGGGACCCGTCCCTACAATGAGCAGTTCTTC.

The chain recombines TRBV18 with TRBJ1-1; D is undetermined. This CDR3 is 13 amino acids long. The germline V gene encodes CDR1 KGHSH and CDR2 LQKENI. V was trimmed by 0 bases and J by 6 bases, leaving 8 bases between them. The CDR3 here is CASSPPGRAEAFF. In DNA, the CDR3 is TGTGCCAGCTCACCACCAGGGCGGGCTGAAGCTTTCTTT.

The gene calls are TRBV3-1 (or the pseudogene TRBV3-2) and TRBJ2-1; 9 positions agree with TRBD1. Trimming removed 1 base from V and 8 bases from J; junction bases left unmatched: 9. Per germline, CDR1 LGHDT and CDR2 YNNKEL (reference sequence). The CDR3 consists of 16 residues. Here the CDR3 reads CASSQVGTGLWDEQFF. CDR3 nucleotides: TGTGCCAGCAGCCAAGTGGGGACAGGGCTCTGGGATGAGCAGTTCTTC.

The genes are TRBV28 and TRBJ1-1; the D gene is possibly TRBD1 (5 bases). The V and J ends lost 7 bases and 5 bases respectively, with 17 bases between them. There are 14 residues in the CDR3. CDR1 MDHEN and CDR2 SYDVKM come from the germline V gene. CDR3 coding DNA: TGTGCCAGCACGACCTCCGGGGGTCCGACTGAAGCTTTCTTT. Residues: CASTTSGGPTEAFF. The entire variable domain, with the rest obtained from reference TRBV28 and TRBJ1-1, is as follows: DVKVTQSSRYLVKRTGEKVFLECVQDMDHENMFWYRQDPGLGLRLIYFSYDVKMKEKGDIPEGYSVSREKKERFSLILESASTNQTSMYLCASTTSGGPTEAFFGQGTRLTVV.

V gene TRBV28 combines with J gene TRBJ2-7; possibly TRBD1 for D (6 bases). The ends were cut back, 6 bases at V and 3 bases at J, with 6 bases in the middle. The CDR3 is 11 residues long. CDR1 and CDR2 from the germline V gene are MDHEN and SYDVKM. CDR3 in DNA: TGTGCCAGCAGGGACAGCTACGAGCAGTACTTC. Its translation is CASRDSYEQYF.

The gene calls are TRBV2 and TRBJ1-2; 7 bases agree with TRBD1. CDR1 and CDR2 from the germline V gene are SNHLY and FYNNEI. CDR3 length equals 14 residues. V was clipped by 4 bases and J by 4 bases; unmatched bases: 6. In DNA form, the CDR3 reads TGTGCCAGCAGTGGACAGGGATCGTTCTATGGCTACACCTTC. Translating gives CASSGQGSFYGYTF.

The chain links TRBV9 to TRBJ2-2; weak D call: TRBD2 (6 bases). Germline CDR1 reads SGDLS; CDR2 reads YYNGEE. CDR3 length equals 16 residues. The ends were cut back, 5 bases at V and 4 bases at J, with 18 bases in the middle. CDR3 amino acids: CASSTPGGAGTGELFF. CDR3 nucleotides: TGTGCCAGCAGTACGCCCGGGGGAGCGGGCACCGGGGAGCTGTTTTTT. The variable domain in full, with the rest retrieved from reference TRBV9 and TRBJ2-2, is DSGVTQTPKHLITATGQRVTLRCSPRSGDLSVYWYQQSLDQGLQFLIQYYNGEERAKGNILERFSAQQFPDLHSELNLSSLELGDSALYFCASSTPGGAGTGELFFGEGSRLTVL.

The V call is TRBV21-1, the J call TRBJ2-7; no check of the table's D call, TRBD1, against the DNA was made. TRBV21-1 is given as a pseudogene. The CDR3 totals 14 residues. CDR3 DNA: TGTGCCAGCAGCAAAGGGGACAGGGTAAACGAGCAGTACTTC. The encoded protein is CASSKGDRVNEQYF.

The chain uses TRBV27 and TRBJ2-1, with D perhaps TRBD2 (6 bases). CDR3 length equals 15 residues. The V end lost 6 bases, the J end lost 0 bases, and 12 bases lay between the germline ends. Germline V gene sequence: CDR1 MNHEY, CDR2 SMNVEV (reference sequence). The CDR3 loop is CASRDSGPSYNEQFF. Written as DNA, the CDR3 is TGTGCCAGCAGGGATAGCGGCCCCTCCTACAATGAGCAGTTCTTC.

This rearrangement joins TRBV2 to TRBJ2-5; the D gene is possibly TRBD1 (6 bases). The CDR3 runs 15 residues. The V gene lost 4 bases and the J gene lost 5 bases, with 17 bases spanning the gap. Per germline, CDR1 SNHLY and CDR2 FYNNEI. The CDR3 spells CASSVMGQRTETQYF. The CDR3 DNA reads as TGTGCCAGCAGTGTAATGGGACAAAGGACGGAGACCCAGTACTTC.

The chain couples TRBV5-6 to TRBJ1-1; 7 bases align to TRBD1. CDR1 SGHDT and CDR2 YYEEEE come from the germline V gene. The length of the CDR3 is 13 residues. V dropped 3 bases and J dropped 1; count of bases not matched to a gene: 0. The CDR3 spells CASSYRGNTEAFF. Written as DNA, the CDR3 is TGTGCCAGCAGCTACAGGGGGAACACTGAAGCTTTCTTT.

V and J are TRBV10-1 and TRBJ1-4; 9 bases are shared with TRBD1. The length of the CDR3 is 18 residues. Germline V gives CDR1 WNHNN, CDR2 SYGVQD (reference sequence). The V segment lost 0 bases and the J segment 0 bases; nucleotides outside the gene matches: 5. CDR3 loop: CASSESGTGFATNEKLFF. CDR3 nucleotide sequence: TGCGCCAGCAGTGAGTCGGGGACAGGGTTTGCAACTAATGAAAAACTGTTTTTT.

The chain carries TRBV14 and TRBJ1-1; 9 positions agree with TRBD1. V shed 1 base and J 9 bases; nucleotides not matched to a gene: 3. There are 13 residues in the CDR3. CDR1 is SGHDN, CDR2 FVKESK, per germline. CDR3 sequence (DNA): TGTGCCAGCAGCCAAGTGGGACAGGGTAAAGCTTTCTTT. Amino acids: CASSQVGQGKAFF.

The chain joins TRBV4-1 to TRBJ2-7; the match to TRBD2 covers 8 bases. The germline V gene encodes CDR1 MGHRA and CDR2 YSYEKL. This CDR3 region has 17 residues. V shed 0 bases and J 2 bases; nucleotides not matched to a gene: 9. CDR3 nucleotides: TGCGCCAGCAGCCAAGACCCCGGGTTAGCGGGAACCTACGAGCAGTACTTC. Residues: CASSQDPGLAGTYEQYF.

A single count supports this clone. The genes are TRBV18 and TRBJ2-5, with TRBD1 matching 9 bases. The V gene end was trimmed by 2 bases and the J gene end by 5 bases; junction bases not matched to a gene: 3. Germline V lookup: CDR1 KGHSH, CDR2 LQKENI. The CDR3 covers 14 residues. The DNA for the CDR3 is TGTGCCAGCTCACCAGCGACAGGGGGGGAGACCCAGTACTTC. This gives the protein CASSPATGGETQYF.

The gene calls are TRBV6-5 and TRBJ2-1; D remains ambiguous. Germline CDR1 reads MNHEY; CDR2 reads SVGAGI. The CDR3 covers 13 residues. The germline V and J ends were trimmed by 6 bases and 0 bases, with 6 bases remaining between them. The chain's CDR3 is CASRVSSYNEQFF. CDR3 DNA sequence: TGTGCCAGCAGGGTTAGCTCCTACAATGAGCAGTTCTTC.

The chain uses TRBV5-1 and TRBJ1-1; weak D call: TRBD1 (6 bases). Trimming took off 0 bases at V and 3 bases at J, with 6 bases between the two ends. CDR1 and CDR2 (germline): SGHRS, YFSETQ. The CDR3 length is 13 residues. The CDR3, as DNA: TGCGCCAGCAGCTTGGGGACAGACACTGAAGCTTTCTTT. This translates into CASSLGTDTEAFF.

The DNA of the CDR3 is TGTGCCAGCAGCCCGTTAAGACTTAATGAAAAACTGTTTTTT. Protein product: CASSPLRLNEKLFF. The chain uses TRBV9 and TRBJ1-4; D gene uncertain. This CDR3 has 14 residues. V lost 4 bases and J 4 bases, leaving 11 bases between the germline ends. The germline gives CDR1 SGDLS, CDR2 YYNGEE.

The rearrangement links TRBV6-2 or TRBV6-3 to TRBJ2-5, with D possibly being TRBD2 (5 bases). Trimming stripped 6 bases from V and 4 bases from J, with 21 bases between. The V gene's germline CDR1 is MNHEY and CDR2 SVGEGT. The CDR3 sequence is 16 residues long. The CDR3 region is CASSPSSSLVGETQYF. The CDR3 DNA is TGTGCCAGCAGCCCTAGCTCTAGCTTGGTTGGAGAGACCCAGTACTTC.

This clone was seen only once. The chain carries TRBV11-3 and TRBJ1-1, with unresolved D. The germline V gene has CDR1 SGHNT and CDR2 YENEEA. Between the trimmed V and J ends, which lost 2 bases and 0 bases, there was a span of 13 bases. The CDR3 loop spans 16 amino acids. The DNA for the CDR3 is TGTGCCAGCAGCTTATCGCCACAGCAGGTGAACACTGAAGCTTTCTTT. Amino acid sequence: CASSLSPQQVNTEAFF.

This chain links TRBV5-1 with TRBJ2-7, with D tentatively TRBD1 (6 bases). CDR3 size: 14 residues. Trimming left V 4 bases short and J 6 bases short, with 17 bases between. CDR1 is SGHRS and CDR2 is YFSETQ in the germline V gene. The CDR3 is CASSGTWDPSEQYF. In DNA form, the CDR3 reads TGCGCCAGCAGCGGGACATGGGACCCCAGCGAGCAGTACTTC.